The next 18 T cell receptor beta chains were all read from a single sample in a study of regulatory T cells in long-lasting Graves disease. Indicated time point: newly diagnosed GD, antithyroid drugs for less than 3 months. Isolated PBMC RNA provided the starting material for the TCR library. iRepertoire HTBI primers and Arm-PCR of CDR3 regions built TCR beta libraries. In TCRdb, the multiplex PCR reads were re-called with MiXCR into one record per CDR3 protein. The sample holds over 400,000 distinct CDR3 sequences, approximately 14% seen once. This sample was also put to use in a study of T cells in Graves' hyperthyroidism and ophthalmopathy.

Sequencing used peripheral blood mononuclear cells (PBMCs), obtained at new diagnosis, from a patient treated with antithyroid drugs. The receptors derive from a woman between 50 and 59 years old with Graves disease.

This clonotype has ten or more counts. The chain uses TRBV3-1 and TRBJ2-7; 7 nucleotides line up with TRBD1. From germline, CDR1 is LGHDT and CDR2 YNNKEL (reference sequence). Trimming cost V 2 bases and J 3 bases; bases outside gene matches: 7. The CDR3 covers 15 residues. This CDR3 is CASSQPETGNYEQYF. In DNA, the CDR3 is TGTGCCAGCAGCCAACCGGAGACAGGGAACTACGAGCAGTACTTC.

This clonotype came up many times. This chain connects TRBV28 to TRBJ2-5, with 9 bases lining up with TRBD1. J was trimmed by 0 bases and V by 3 bases; bases with no gene match: 17. Germline CDR1 reads MDHEN; CDR2 reads SYDVKM. This CDR3 region has 20 residues. CDR3 region: CASSLAPGQGKEGYQETQYF. CDR3 in DNA: TGTGCCAGCAGTTTGGCCCCGGGACAGGGAAAGGAGGGGTACCAAGAGACCCAGTACTTC.

This clonotype was counted a few times. The chain couples TRBV11-2 to TRBJ2-3, with a weak D call TRBD2 (7 bases). The CDR3 loop spans 16 amino acids. Between the trimmed V and J ends, which lost 4 bases and 6 bases, there was a span of 20 bases. CDR1 and CDR2 (germline): SGHAT, FQNNGV. CDR3 in DNA: TGTGCCAGCAGCTCCGGCTGGCGAGGGGGGGGGGATACGCAGTATTTT. It is translated as CASSSGWRGGGDTQYF.

The chain recombines TRBV6-1 with TRBJ1-6; unclear D gene. The CDR3 is 13 amino acids. Per the germline V gene, CDR1 is MNHNS and CDR2 is SASEGT. Deletions cut 7 bases from V and 7 bases from J, with 11 bases between. CDR3 in amino acids: CASTQGGNSPLHF. Written as DNA, the CDR3 is TGTGCCAGCACCCAAGGTGGCAATTCACCCCTCCACTTT.

This clonotype came up a few times. This chain links TRBV29-1 with TRBJ2-2; 10 bases are shared with TRBD2. CDR3 size: 14 residues. V lost 8 bases and J lost 6; bases outside the gene matches: 9. The germline CDR1 and CDR2 sequences are SQVTM and ANQGSEA. CDR3 DNA: TGCAGCATTCCGAAGCGGGAGGGCCCCGGGGAGCTGTTTTTT. This gives the protein CSIPKREGPGELFF.

This clonotype was detected many times. The J gene is TRBJ2-5, the V gene TRBV11-2, with 9 bases fitting TRBD1. The CDR3 has 15 residues. CDR1 SGHAT and CDR2 FQNNGV come from the germline V gene. Losses at the gene ends were 5 bases for V and 5 bases for J; bases not matched to a gene: 9. This CDR3 reads CASSPGTGSRETQYF. The CDR3 DNA follows: TGTGCCAGCAGCCCCGGGACAGGGAGTCGGGAGACCCAGTACTTC. Variable domain in full (rest from reference TRBV11-2 and TRBJ2-5): EAGVAQSPRYKIIEKRQSVAFWCNPISGHATLYWYQQILGQGPKLLIQFQNNGVVDDSQLPKDRFSAERLKGVDSTLKIQPAKLEDSAVYLCASSPGTGSRETQYFGPGTRLLVL.

Ten or more counts support this clonotype. The chain uses TRBV20-1 and TRBJ2-7; unclear D gene. The germline CDR1 and CDR2 sequences are DFQATT and SNEGSKA (reference sequence). V gave up 1 base and J gave up 2 bases, with 12 bases separating them. CDR3 length: 14 amino acids. The CDR3 loop reads CSARVFTAPYEQYF. CDR3 DNA sequence: TGCAGTGCTAGAGTATTTACTGCGCCCTACGAGCAGTACTTC.

This clonotype was seen many times. The V gene is TRBV7-9, the J gene TRBJ2-7, with 7 positions matching TRBD1. CDR1 is SEHNR, CDR2 FQNEAQ, per germline (reference sequence). V trimming: 5 bases; J trimming: 1 base; junction bases outside the gene matches: 5. The CDR3 length is 14 residues. The CDR3 is CASSAPGQSYEQYF. DNA for the CDR3: TGTGCCAGCAGCGCACCGGGACAGTCCTACGAGCAGTACTTC. Full variable domain (remainder filled in from reference TRBV7-9 and TRBJ2-7): DTGVSQNPRHKITKRGQNVTFRCDPISEHNRLYWYRQTLGQGPEFLTYFQNEAQLEKSRLLSDRFSAERPKGSFSTLEIQRTEQGDSAMYLCASSAPGQSYEQYFGPGTRLTVT.

There are many counts of this clonotype. V usage is TRBV3-1 and J usage is TRBJ2-7; D possibly corresponds to TRBD1 (6 bases). This CDR3 spans 14 amino acids. The germline gives CDR1 LGHDT, CDR2 YNNKEL (reference sequence). Trimming took off 1 base at V and 3 bases at J, with 10 bases between the two ends. In DNA form, the CDR3 reads TGTGCCAGCAGCCAAGGAGGGGGAGACTACGAGCAGTACTTC. This sequence encodes CASSQGGGDYEQYF.

This clonotype occurred many times. The chain couples TRBV11-2 to TRBJ1-2, with D uncertain. Germline V CDR1 and CDR2: SGHAT, FQNNGV. There are 16 residues in the CDR3. The germline V and J ends were trimmed by 2 bases and 2 bases, with 15 bases remaining between them. CDR3: CASSLLRANFNYGYTF. The CDR3 DNA follows: TGTGCCAGCAGCTTACTAAGGGCCAATTTCAACTATGGCTACACCTTC.

V and J are TRBV19 and TRBJ1-4; tentatively, D is TRBD1 (5 bases). V was pared by 6 bases and J by 7 bases, with 15 bases between. CDR1 and CDR2 (germline): LNHDA, SQIVND (reference sequence). This CDR3 region has 14 residues. This chain's CDR3 is CASSPGGTGEKLFF. In DNA form, the CDR3 reads TGTGCCAGTAGCCCTGGAGGGACCGGTGAAAAACTGTTTTTT.

This clonotype occurred many times. The chain carries TRBV2 and TRBJ1-1, with D possibly TRBD1 on 6 matching bases. V shed 4 bases and J shed 8 bases, with 14 bases lying between them. CDR1 and CDR2 (germline): SNHLY, FYNNEI. The CDR3 covers 13 residues. The CDR3 nucleotides read TGTGCCAGCAGTGGGGTCAGTGGGACAGAAGCTTTCTTT. This codes for CASSGVSGTEAFF.

This clonotype was picked up a small number of times. The CDR3 nucleotides are TGTGCCAGCAGCCCTCCGGGGGCTAGTCTAAGTCCCTACGAGCAGTACTTC. It translates to CASSPPGASLSPYEQYF. The gene calls are TRBV11-2 and TRBJ2-7, with D possibly being TRBD1 or TRBD2 (6 bases each). The V gene's germline CDR1 is SGHAT and CDR2 FQNNGV. The length of the CDR3 is 17 residues. Trimming cost V 5 bases and J 2 bases, with 22 bases left between them.

This clonotype has just a few counts. Possible read error: a much larger clone is one base away. V and J are TRBV6-1 and TRBJ2-3; 8 nucleotides align to TRBD2. Germline V gene sequence: CDR1 MNHNS, CDR2 SASEGT. This CDR3 comprises 15 residues. V lost 5 bases and J lost 7; bases outside the gene matches: 11. The CDR3 nucleotides read TGTGCCAGCAGTTTCCACCAGCGGGAGTTTCATACGCAGTATTTT. It encodes CASSFHQREFHTQYF.

This clonotype has more than one count but fewer than ten. A much bigger clone sits one base away, suggesting this may be a read error. This chain links TRBV7-9 with TRBJ1-1, with 7 bases lining up with TRBD1. The CDR3 loop spans 14 amino acids. The V and J ends lost 6 bases and 0 bases, in that order; junction bases with no gene match: 4. Germline lookup yields CDR1 SEHNR and CDR2 FQNEAQ (reference sequence). CDR3 bases: TGTGCCAGCAGAAAGACAGGGATGAACACTGAAGCTTTCTTT. This codes for CASRKTGMNTEAFF.

This clonotype showed up many times. The rearrangement joins TRBV12-3 or TRBV12-4 to TRBJ2-7; a weak D match, TRBD1 (6 bases). The CDR3 spans 14 residues. V dropped 6 bases and J dropped 6 bases, with 18 bases sitting between them. The chain's CDR3 is CASRAGTLGGEQYF. The DNA for the CDR3 is TGTGCCAGCAGGGCCGGGACACTCGGTGGCGAGCAGTACTTC.

At least ten counts were recorded for this clonotype. The chain combines TRBV7-2 with TRBJ2-1, with 9 bases matching TRBD2. J gave up 12 bases and V 0 bases, and 12 bases lay outside the gene matches. This CDR3 is built from 16 residues. Germline V gives CDR1 SGHTA, CDR2 FQGNSA. The chain's CDR3 is CASSLALAGVDRGQFF. The CDR3 DNA reads as TGTGCCAGCAGCTTAGCCTTAGCGGGAGTAGACCGGGGGCAGTTCTTC.

At least ten counts were recorded for this clonotype. The chain employs TRBV3-1 and TRBJ1-1; possible D gene TRBD1, 6 bases. This CDR3 has 13 amino acids. Trimming removed 3 bases at V and 5 bases at J, with 10 bases between. Germline CDR1 reads LGHDT; CDR2 reads YNNKEL (reference sequence). DNA of the CDR3: TGTGCCAGCAGCCAGAGGCAGGGGACTGAAGCTTTCTTT. Translation: CASSQRQGTEAFF.